This entry lists 13 T cell receptor beta chains sequenced from one sample in a study of vaccination and CD4 T cells after COVID-19. With the Oncomine TCR Beta short-read assay, DNA from cultured CD4+ T cells was sequenced. In TCRdb, the PCR reads were re-called with MiXCR into one record per CDR3 protein. The repertoire includes about 11,000 distinct CDR3 sequences, just under 75% of them detected once, and 6% to 9% sits in the top ten. The antigens these receptors bind are not known. Regarding treatment: 10-day PBMC culture with coronavirus spike peptide pools or control peptides (ViraFEST assay). Sequencing was done on a sample of CD4+ T cells from blood, cultured in vitro. These receptors were collected from a human donor who had recovered from COVID-19.

This clonotype was picked up a small number of times. J is TRBJ1-1 and V is TRBV7-8; 10 nucleotides agree with TRBD1. The trim removed 5 bases at V and 6 bases at J, leaving 12 bases unmatched. CDR1 is SGHVS and CDR2 is FQNEAQ in the germline V gene. The length of the CDR3 is 16 residues. This chain's CDR3 is CASSITGTGVTPEAFF. The CDR3 bases are TGTGCCAGCAGCATCACCGGGACAGGGGTTACCCCTGAAGCTTTCTTT. The variable domain in full, with the rest retrieved from reference TRBV7-8 and TRBJ1-1, is GAGVSQSPRYKVAKRGQDVALRCDPISGHVSLFWYQQALGQGPEFLTYFQNEAQLDKSGLPSDRFFAERPEGSVSTLKIQRTQQEDSAVYLCASSITGTGVTPEAFFGQGTRLTVV.

The count of this clonotype is one. This rearrangement joins TRBV3-1 to TRBJ1-2; D not certain. The V end was cut by 4 bases, the J end by 8 bases, with 20 bases between. CDR1 is LGHDT, CDR2 YNNKEL, per germline (reference sequence). CDR3 length: 15 residues. The CDR3 sequence: CASSPPTAWGIGYTF. CDR3 nucleotides: TGTGCCAGCAGCCCCCCAACGGCGTGGGGTATAGGCTACACCTTC. The whole variable domain, remainder taken from reference TRBV3-1 and TRBJ1-2, is DTAVSQTPKYLVTQMGNDKSIKCEQNLGHDTMYWYKQDSKKFLKIMFSYNNKELIINETVPNRFSPKSPDKAHLNLHINSLELGDSAVYFCASSPPTAWGIGYTFGSGTRLTVV.

The chain carries TRBV10-3 and TRBJ1-1, with D possibly being TRBD1 (6 bases). The CDR3 runs 14 residues. CDR1 ENHRY and CDR2 SYGVKD come from the germline V gene. Trimming cost V 10 bases and J 0 bases, with 15 bases left between them. The CDR3 DNA reads as TGTGCCACCAAGGGTGGGGGCGTGAACACTGAAGCTTTCTTT. It encodes CATKGGGVNTEAFF.

This chain joins TRBV6-1 and TRBJ1-5, with D hard to call. The CDR3 has 12 residues. Germline V lookup: CDR1 MNHNS, CDR2 SASEGT. Trimming pared 7 bases from V and 4 bases from J, leaving 8 bases between. CDR3 amino acids: CASTRPNQPQHF. Written as DNA, the CDR3 is TGTGCCAGCACCAGGCCAAATCAGCCCCAGCATTTT.

The genes are TRBV6-2 or TRBV6-3 and TRBJ1-5, with 7 bases identical to TRBD1. CDR3 length: 12 amino acids. Germline values: CDR1 MNHEY, CDR2 SVGEGT. V trimming: 6 bases; J trimming: 9 bases; junction bases outside the gene matches: 5. The CDR3 DNA sequence: TGTGCCAGCAGGCGACAGGGATGGCCCCAGCATTTT. This encodes CASRRQGWPQHF.

This chain links TRBV11-3 with TRBJ2-7, with 9 bases aligning to TRBD1. The CDR3 has 14 amino acids. The ends lost 4 bases at V and 5 bases at J; junction bases unmatched: 6. Germline V gene sequence: CDR1 SGHNT, CDR2 YENEEA. CDR3 sequence (DNA): TGTGCCAGCAGCTCGGGGACAGGGAAACACGAGCAGTACTTC. As protein: CASSSGTGKHEQYF.

The chain uses TRBV20-1 and TRBJ2-7; the match to TRBD2 covers 8 bases. CDR3 length: 15 residues. CDR1 is DFQATT and CDR2 is SNEGSKA in the germline V gene (reference sequence). V lost 5 bases to trimming and J lost 2 bases; unmatched junction nucleotides: 11. Written as DNA, the CDR3 is TGCAGTGCTCACCTTAGCGGGAAACATCCCTACGAGCAGTACTTC. It yields the protein CSAHLSGKHPYEQYF.

This chain uses TRBV20-1 with TRBJ1-1; TRBD1 matches at 8 bases. The germline gives CDR1 DFQATT, CDR2 SNEGSKA (reference sequence). CDR3 length: 16 residues. With 1 base clipped from V and 0 bases from J, the junction kept 7 bases outside the gene matches. CDR3 sequence reads: CSARGTDRGLNTEAFF. The DNA for the CDR3 is TGCAGTGCTAGAGGGACTGACAGGGGACTGAACACTGAAGCTTTCTTT.

Within the sample, this clonotype is medium-sized. CDR3 protein: CASSEYSVVQGTQYF. DNA for the CDR3: TGTGCCAGCAGTGAATATAGCGTGGTACAGGGTACGCAGTATTTT. The chain carries TRBV25-1 and TRBJ2-3, with D perhaps matching TRBD1 (6 bases). The CDR3 runs to 15 residues. V shed 0 bases and J shed 8 bases, with 15 bases lying between them. Germline-derived CDR1 and CDR2 are MGHDK and SYGVNS.

The chain carries TRBV11-2 and TRBJ2-7, with D maybe TRBD2 (5 bases). The CDR3 consists of 16 residues. Germline assignment: CDR1 SGHAT and CDR2 FQNNGV. Deletions cut 3 bases from V and 6 bases from J, with 21 bases between. The CDR3 is CASSFLGDLANLEQYF. CDR3 coding DNA: TGTGCCAGCAGCTTCCTGGGAGATCTTGCGAACCTCGAGCAGTACTTC.

Concerning this clonotype itself: This may arise from a read error, as a much more abundant clone is one base away. The V gene is TRBV6-1, the J gene TRBJ1-6; D gene unclear. Looked up from germline, CDR1 is MNHNS and CDR2 is SASEGT. The CDR3 length is 15 residues. The V gene lost 11 bases and the J gene lost 7 bases, with 21 bases spanning the gap. The CDR3 DNA reads as TGTGCCGGCACCGAAACCCCAAACATAAATTCACCCCTCCACTTT. Translating it yields CAGTETPNINSPLHF.

V gene TRBV7-2 combines with J gene TRBJ2-3; D might be TRBD2 (6 bases). Germline-derived CDR1 and CDR2 are SGHTA and FQGNSA. The V and J ends lost 7 bases and 2 bases respectively, with 19 bases between them. This CDR3 is 16 amino acids long. The CDR3 spells CASTQGGKGNTDTQYF. The CDR3, as DNA: TGTGCCAGCACCCAAGGCGGGAAGGGGAACACAGATACGCAGTATTTT.

The V gene is TRBV7-9, the J gene TRBJ1-1, with D unclear. CDR1 and CDR2 (germline): SEHNR, FQNEAQ (reference sequence). The CDR3 sequence is 13 residues long. Trimming shortened V by 3 bases and J by 3 bases, and 8 bases separated the two germline ends. The CDR3 is CASSFVQDTEAFF. The CDR3 DNA reads as TGTGCCAGCAGCTTCGTTCAGGACACTGAAGCTTTCTTT.